These T cell receptor beta chains were read from a single sample in a study of technical replicates of blood from a few donors. The method was immunoSEQ multiplex PCR; TCRdb's version includes in-frame clones alone and lacks a portion of them. The table shows about 83,000 clones, with about 91% occurring only once. The material sequenced was T cells isolated from PBMCs. These receptors all stem from a human donor in good health. The CDR3 runs from the conserved cysteine through the conserved F or W. D genes are given only for firm matches. A clone size is listed for some rows: how often the clone was seen (once, few, many), or a class if it is expanded.

D gene: .; J gene: TRBJ2-1; V gene: TRBV6-5; clone size: .; CDR3 DNA: TGTGCCAGCAGATTGGAGGCAGGAGCTTACAATGAGCAGTTCTTC; CDR3 protein: CASRLEAGAYNEQFF
D gene: .; J gene: TRBJ2-4; V gene: TRBV27; clone size: .; CDR3 DNA: TGTGCCAGCAGCCAAAGGGACCCAGGGGATTCCAAAAACATTCAGTACTTC; CDR3 protein: CASSQRDPGDSKNIQYF
D gene: .; J gene: TRBJ2-7; V gene: TRBV5-1; clone size: .; CDR3 DNA: TGCGCCAGCAGCTTGCAGTCCCGCACCTACGAGCAGTACTTC; CDR3 protein: CASSLQSRTYEQYF
D gene: .; J gene: TRBJ2-7; V gene: TRBV2; clone size: once; CDR3 DNA: TGTGCCAGCTCCCCTATATACGAGCAGTACTTC; CDR3 protein: CASSPIYEQYF
D gene: TRBD2; J gene: TRBJ2-7; V gene: TRBV29-1; clone size: .; CDR3 DNA: TGCAGCGTTGTCCTAGCGGGATACTCCTACGAGCAGTACTTC; CDR3 protein: CSVVLAGYSYEQYF
D gene: TRBD1; J gene: TRBJ1-5; V gene: TRBV28; clone size: .; CDR3 DNA: TGTGCCAGCAGTGCGGACAGGAAGCCCCAGCATTTT; CDR3 protein: CASSADRKPQHF
D gene: TRBD1; J gene: TRBJ2-7; V gene: TRBV5-5; clone size: .; CDR3 DNA: TGTGCCAGCAGCTTGGACCGGGACAGAGACTACGAGCAGTACTTC; CDR3 protein: CASSLDRDRDYEQYF
D gene: .; J gene: TRBJ2-1; V gene: TRBV7-9; clone size: .; CDR3 DNA: TGTGCCAGCAGTTCGAGGGGGACCATCTACAATGAGCAGTTCTTC; CDR3 protein: CASSSRGTIYNEQFF
D gene: TRBD1; J gene: TRBJ1-2; V gene: TRBV28; clone size: .; CDR3 DNA: TGTGCCAGCAGTCAGACAGGGGGGTCGGGCGGCTACACCTTC; CDR3 protein: CASSQTGGSGGYTF
D gene: TRBD2; J gene: TRBJ2-7; V gene: TRBV28; clone size: .; CDR3 DNA: TGTGCCAGCAGTTTGGGCGGGAGAATTTACGAGCAGTACTTC; CDR3 protein: CASSLGGRIYEQYF
D gene: TRBD1; J gene: TRBJ2-7; V gene: TRBV5-1; clone size: .; CDR3 DNA: TGCGCCAGCAGCTTGGAATCGGGGACAGGAGATTACGAGCAGTACTTC; CDR3 protein: CASSLESGTGDYEQYF
D gene: .; J gene: TRBJ1-6; V gene: TRBV6-5; clone size: few; CDR3 DNA: TGTGCCAGCAGTCCTCCTTCAGGGTATAATTCACCCCTCCACTTT; CDR3 protein: CASSPPSGYNSPLHF
D gene: TRBD1; J gene: TRBJ1-4; V gene: TRBV9; clone size: .; CDR3 DNA: TGTGCCAGCAGCGTAGCGACAGGATTTTCAGGGGGTAATGAAAAACTGTTTTTT; CDR3 protein: CASSVATGFSGGNEKLFF
D gene: .; J gene: TRBJ1-1; V gene: TRBV5-1; clone size: .; CDR3 DNA: TGCGCCAGCAGCTCGCAGGGGTCGGGCACTGAAGCTTTCTTT; CDR3 protein: CASSSQGSGTEAFF
D gene: TRBD2; J gene: TRBJ2-1; V gene: TRBV19; clone size: .; CDR3 DNA: TGTGCCGTCACCTCGTTGGCTAGCGGTTACAATGAGCAGTTCTTC; CDR3 protein: CAVTSLASGYNEQFF
D gene: .; J gene: TRBJ2-6; V gene: TRBV15; clone size: .; CDR3 DNA: TGTGCCACCAGCACCCGGGGCTCTGGGGCCAACGTCCTGACTTTC; CDR3 protein: CATSTRGSGANVLTF
D gene: TRBD2; J gene: TRBJ2-7; V gene: TRBV9; clone size: .; CDR3 DNA: TGTGCCAGCAGCGTGGGAGGGAGGGCCAGTGAGCAGTACTTC; CDR3 protein: CASSVGGRASEQYF
D gene: TRBD1; J gene: TRBJ2-1; V gene: TRBV4-2; clone size: once; CDR3 DNA: TGTGCCAGCAGCCCTAAGGACCGGGACAGCGAAGAGCAGTTCTTC; CDR3 protein: CASSPKDRDSEEQFF
D gene: .; J gene: TRBJ2-2; V gene: TRBV7-6; clone size: .; CDR3 DNA: TGTGCCAGCAGTCCCGGGGTCACCGGGGAGCTGTTTTTT; CDR3 protein: CASSPGVTGELFF
D gene: TRBD1; J gene: TRBJ1-6; V gene: TRBV6-5; clone size: .; CDR3 DNA: TGTGCCAGCAGTTCCAGGGGGCGCCGGGAGAATTCACCCCTCCACTTT; CDR3 protein: CASSSRGRRENSPLHF
D gene: TRBD2; J gene: TRBJ2-7; V gene: TRBV5-1; clone size: once; CDR3 DNA: TGCGCCAGCAGTCGGACTAGCGGGAGCTACGAGCAGTACTTC; CDR3 protein: CASSRTSGSYEQYF
D gene: TRBD1; J gene: TRBJ1-2; V gene: TRBV11-2; clone size: .; CDR3 DNA: TGTGCCAGCAGCCGAAACCAGGGGACAGACTACTACACCTTC; CDR3 protein: CASSRNQGTDYYTF
D gene: .; J gene: TRBJ2-2; V gene: TRBV10-3; clone size: once; CDR3 DNA: TGTGCCATCAGCCTGACAGCCACCGGGGAGCTGTTTTTT; CDR3 protein: CAISLTATGELFF
D gene: TRBD2; J gene: TRBJ2-7; V gene: TRBV4-1; clone size: .; CDR3 DNA: TGCGCCAGCAGCCAAGATCGGAGGCTAGCGGGGCGCTACGAGCAGTACTTC; CDR3 protein: CASSQDRRLAGRYEQYF
D gene: TRBD2; J gene: TRBJ2-7; V gene: TRBV6-1; clone size: .; CDR3 DNA: TGTGCCAGCAGCGTGGGACTAGTTTCCTACGAGCAGTACTTC; CDR3 protein: CASSVGLVSYEQYF
D gene: TRBD1; J gene: TRBJ1-1; V gene: TRBV27; clone size: .; CDR3 DNA: TGTGCCAGCAGTTTCCCGGGACAGGGTGGGACTGAAGCTTTCTTT; CDR3 protein: CASSFPGQGGTEAFF
D gene: .; J gene: TRBJ1-3; V gene: TRBV23-1; clone size: once; CDR3 DNA: TGCGCCAGCAGTCAACCAACCACCGCAGGCTCTGGAAACACCATATATTTT; CDR3 protein: CASSQPTTAGSGNTIYF
D gene: .; J gene: TRBJ1-5; V gene: TRBV9; clone size: .; CDR3 DNA: TGTGCCAGCAGCCCCTTTCCGGAACTGAGGGTTCATCAGCCCCAGCATTTT; CDR3 protein: CASSPFPELRVHQPQHF
D gene: TRBD1; J gene: TRBJ1-5; V gene: TRBV30; clone size: few; CDR3 DNA: TGTGCCTGGGCCGGGACAGGGGGTCAGCCCCAGCATTTT; CDR3 protein: CAWAGTGGQPQHF
D gene: .; J gene: TRBJ2-1; V gene: TRBV11-3; clone size: .; CDR3 DNA: TGTGCCAGCAGCTTCCGGGATCGATACAATGAGCAGTTCTTC; CDR3 protein: CASSFRDRYNEQFF
D gene: TRBD2; J gene: TRBJ2-3; V gene: TRBV15; clone size: .; CDR3 DNA: TGTGCCACCAGCGCACCGTCCGGACTAGCGGGTGCAGATACGCAGTATTTT; CDR3 protein: CATSAPSGLAGADTQYF
D gene: TRBD2; J gene: TRBJ2-3; V gene: TRBV5-1; clone size: .; CDR3 DNA: TGCGCCAGCAGCCCCCCTGCGGGAGGAGCAGATACGCAGTATTTT; CDR3 protein: CASSPPAGGADTQYF
D gene: TRBD1; J gene: TRBJ2-7; V gene: TRBV4-1; clone size: .; CDR3 DNA: TGCGCCAGCAGCCAAGATCAAAGTGTCCGGGACAGGGGGCACGAGCAGTACTTC; CDR3 protein: CASSQDQSVRDRGHEQYF
D gene: .; J gene: TRBJ2-1; V gene: TRBV14; clone size: .; CDR3 DNA: TGTGCCAGCAGCCTAGGGCCCCGGGGCTCCTACAATGAGCAGTTCTTC; CDR3 protein: CASSLGPRGSYNEQFF
D gene: .; J gene: TRBJ2-2; V gene: TRBV5-1; clone size: .; CDR3 DNA: TGCGCCAGCAGCTGGAATAACGGAGGAGACACCGGGGAGCTGTTTTTT; CDR3 protein: CASSWNNGGDTGELFF
D gene: .; J gene: TRBJ1-1; V gene: TRBV10-3; clone size: .; CDR3 DNA: TGTGCCATCAGCGCCCGGACACAGAACACTGAAGCTTTCTTT; CDR3 protein: CAISARTQNTEAFF
D gene: TRBD1; J gene: TRBJ1-2; V gene: TRBV30; clone size: .; CDR3 DNA: TGTGCCTGGTTACCCGCACCGGGACAGTTTAACTATGGCTACACCTTC; CDR3 protein: CAWLPAPGQFNYGYTF
D gene: .; J gene: TRBJ1-1; V gene: TRBV7-8; clone size: .; CDR3 DNA: TGTGCCAGCAGCTTAGCGGGGGGGCTGGTTACTGAAGCTTTCTTT; CDR3 protein: CASSLAGGLVTEAFF
D gene: TRBD2; J gene: TRBJ2-1; V gene: TRBV7-9; clone size: .; CDR3 DNA: TGTGCCAGCAGCTTCGGTTCAGGCGGGAGGGCCAGAGATGAGCAGTTCTTC; CDR3 protein: CASSFGSGGRARDEQFF
D gene: .; J gene: TRBJ2-6; V gene: TRBV11-2; clone size: once; CDR3 DNA: TGTGCCAGCAGCACGCGTTGGCAAGGAAGTCCAGGGGAGGCCAACGTCCTGACTTTC; CDR3 protein: CASSTRWQGSPGEANVLTF
D gene: TRBD1; J gene: TRBJ1-2; V gene: TRBV6-1; clone size: .; CDR3 DNA: TGTGCCAGCAGTGTGACAGGGGACTATGGCTACACCTTC; CDR3 protein: CASSVTGDYGYTF
D gene: .; J gene: TRBJ1-1; V gene: TRBV7-8; clone size: .; CDR3 DNA: TGTGCCAGCAGCTTATCGGCCTGGGGAGGATCCTCTGAAGCTTTCTTT; CDR3 protein: CASSLSAWGGSSEAFF
D gene: TRBD1; J gene: TRBJ1-5; V gene: TRBV7-9; clone size: .; CDR3 DNA: TGTGCCAGCAGCCTAACAGGGGAGAGTCAGCCCCAGCATTTT; CDR3 protein: CASSLTGESQPQHF
D gene: .; J gene: TRBJ1-3; V gene: TRBV6-5; clone size: .; CDR3 DNA: TGTGCCAGCAGCACAGTCTCTGGAAACACCATATATTTT; CDR3 protein: CASSTVSGNTIYF
D gene: .; J gene: TRBJ2-1; V gene: TRBV11-3; clone size: .; CDR3 DNA: TGTGCCAGCAGCTTAAGCCCTGTTGAGCAGTTCTTC; CDR3 protein: CASSLSPVEQFF
D gene: TRBD2; J gene: TRBJ2-3; V gene: TRBV6-1; clone size: .; CDR3 DNA: TGTGCCAGCAGTGGGGGACTAGCGGCAGATACGCAGTATTTT; CDR3 protein: CASSGGLAADTQYF
D gene: .; J gene: TRBJ2-5; V gene: TRBV6-1; clone size: .; CDR3 DNA: TGTGCCAGCAGTGATTCCGGGGAGGTGGAGACCCAGTACTTC; CDR3 protein: CASSDSGEVETQYF
D gene: .; J gene: TRBJ2-7; V gene: TRBV27; clone size: .; CDR3 DNA: TGTGCCATTCTGAGAGAGGAATCCGAGCAGTACTTC; CDR3 protein: CAILREESEQYF
D gene: .; J gene: TRBJ2-3; V gene: TRBV5-1; clone size: .; CDR3 DNA: TGCGCCAGCAGCTACGACTACCTGGTCACAGATACGCAGTATTTT; CDR3 protein: CASSYDYLVTDTQYF
D gene: .; J gene: TRBJ2-1; V gene: TRBV6-6; clone size: .; CDR3 DNA: TGTGCCAGCACCCGAACGGACGCCGCGGGGGCACAGTTCTTC; CDR3 protein: CASTRTDAAGAQFF
D gene: .; J gene: TRBJ1-2; V gene: TRBV5-4; clone size: .; CDR3 DNA: TGTGCCAGCAGCTTGCGCGGGGGTGGAAGTGGCTACACCTTC; CDR3 protein: CASSLRGGGSGYTF
D gene: .; J gene: TRBJ1-1; V gene: TRBV28; clone size: .; CDR3 DNA: TGTGCCAGCAGTTCCCTCCGCCAGGGCATGAACACTGAAGCTTTCTTT; CDR3 protein: CASSSLRQGMNTEAFF
D gene: .; J gene: TRBJ2-1; V gene: TRBV25-1; clone size: .; CDR3 DNA: TGTGCCAGCAGCGCGGACTCATTTATGGATGAGCAGTTCTTC; CDR3 protein: CASSADSFMDEQFF
D gene: .; J gene: TRBJ1-5; V gene: TRBV7-2; clone size: once; CDR3 DNA: TGTGCCAGCAGCTTAATAGGAGTGAGTAATCAGCCCCAGCATTTT; CDR3 protein: CASSLIGVSNQPQHF
D gene: .; J gene: TRBJ1-1; V gene: TRBV12-5; clone size: .; CDR3 DNA: TGTGCTAGTGGTCTCCGACTGACGAACACTGAAGCTTTCTTT; CDR3 protein: CASGLRLTNTEAFF